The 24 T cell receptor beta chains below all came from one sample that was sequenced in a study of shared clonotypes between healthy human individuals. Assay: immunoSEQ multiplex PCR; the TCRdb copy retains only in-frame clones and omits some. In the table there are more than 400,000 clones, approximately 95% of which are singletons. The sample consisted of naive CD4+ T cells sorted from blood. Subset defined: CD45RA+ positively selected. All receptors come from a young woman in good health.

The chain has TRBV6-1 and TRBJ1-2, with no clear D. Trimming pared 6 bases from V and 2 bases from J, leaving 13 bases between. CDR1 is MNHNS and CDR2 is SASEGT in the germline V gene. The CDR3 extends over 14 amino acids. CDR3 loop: CASRGSTPNYGYTF. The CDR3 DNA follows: TGTGCCAGCAGGGGATCGACCCCGAACTATGGCTACACCTTC.

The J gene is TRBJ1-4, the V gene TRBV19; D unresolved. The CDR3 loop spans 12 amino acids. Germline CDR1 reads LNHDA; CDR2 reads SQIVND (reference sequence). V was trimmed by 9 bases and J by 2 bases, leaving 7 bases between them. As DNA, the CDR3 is TGTGCCAGCAGTCTGACTAATGAAAAACTGTTTTTT. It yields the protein CASSLTNEKLFF.

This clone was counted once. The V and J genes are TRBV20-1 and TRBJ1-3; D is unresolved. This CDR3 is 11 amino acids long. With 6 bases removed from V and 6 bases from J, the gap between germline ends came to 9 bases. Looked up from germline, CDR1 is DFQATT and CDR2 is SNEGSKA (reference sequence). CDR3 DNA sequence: TGCAGTGCCGCGAGGGAAAACACCATATATTTT. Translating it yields CSAARENTIYF.

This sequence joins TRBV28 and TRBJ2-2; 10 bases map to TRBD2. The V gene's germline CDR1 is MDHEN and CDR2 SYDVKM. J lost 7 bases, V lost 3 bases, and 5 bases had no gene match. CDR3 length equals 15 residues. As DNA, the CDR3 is TGTGCCAGCAGTTTTCTAGCGGGAGTGGTCGGGGAGCTGTTTTTT. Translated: CASSFLAGVVGELFF.

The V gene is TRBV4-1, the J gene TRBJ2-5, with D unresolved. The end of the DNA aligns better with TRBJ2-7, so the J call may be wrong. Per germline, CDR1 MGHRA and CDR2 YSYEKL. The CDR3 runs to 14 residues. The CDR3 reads CASSQGGAVYEQYF. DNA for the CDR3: TGCGCCAGCAGCCAAGGGGGTGCAGTTTACGAGCAGTACTTC.

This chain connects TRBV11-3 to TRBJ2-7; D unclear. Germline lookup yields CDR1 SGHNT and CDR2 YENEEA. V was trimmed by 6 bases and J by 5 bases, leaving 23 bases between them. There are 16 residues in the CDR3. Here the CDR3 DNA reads TGTGCCAGCAGGAAGCGAGCTTGGGCCGGTTTCCACGAGCAGTACTTC. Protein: CASRKRAWAGFHEQYF.

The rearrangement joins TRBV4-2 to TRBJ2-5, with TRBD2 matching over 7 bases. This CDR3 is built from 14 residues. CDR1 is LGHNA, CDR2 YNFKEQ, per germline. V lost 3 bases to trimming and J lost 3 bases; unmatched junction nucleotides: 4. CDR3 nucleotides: TGTGCCAGCAGCCAGTCCACTAGCGAAGAGACCCAGTACTTC. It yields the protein CASSQSTSEETQYF.

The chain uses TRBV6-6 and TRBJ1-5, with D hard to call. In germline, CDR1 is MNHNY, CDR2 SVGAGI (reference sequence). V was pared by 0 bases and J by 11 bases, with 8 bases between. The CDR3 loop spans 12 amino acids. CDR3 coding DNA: TGTGCCAGCAGTTACTCTATGGTGGCCCAGCATTTT. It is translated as CASSYSMVAQHF.

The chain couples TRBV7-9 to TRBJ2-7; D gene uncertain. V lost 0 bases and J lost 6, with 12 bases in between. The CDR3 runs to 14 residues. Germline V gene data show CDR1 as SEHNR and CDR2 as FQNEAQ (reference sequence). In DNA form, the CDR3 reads TGTGCCAGCAGCTTAGCGTTCGGGCTTGGCGAGCAGTACTTC. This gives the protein CASSLAFGLGEQYF.

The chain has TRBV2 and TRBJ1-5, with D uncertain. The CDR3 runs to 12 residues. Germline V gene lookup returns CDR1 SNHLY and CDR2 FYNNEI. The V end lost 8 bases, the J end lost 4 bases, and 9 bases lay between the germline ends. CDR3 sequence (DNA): TGTGCCAGCCGCGAGGAGAATCAGCCCCAGCATTTT. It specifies CASREENQPQHF.

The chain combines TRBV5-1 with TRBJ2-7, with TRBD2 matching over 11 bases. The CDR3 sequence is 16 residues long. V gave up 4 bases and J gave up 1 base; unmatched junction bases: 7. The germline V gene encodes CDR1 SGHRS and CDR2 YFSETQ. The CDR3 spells CASSPTGTSGSYEQYF. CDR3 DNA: TGCGCCAGCAGCCCAACCGGGACTAGCGGTTCCTACGAGCAGTACTTC.

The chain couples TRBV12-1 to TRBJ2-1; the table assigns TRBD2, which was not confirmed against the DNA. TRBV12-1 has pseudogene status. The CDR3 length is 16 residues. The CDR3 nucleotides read TGTGCCAGCAGCGGTCCAAGCGGTGCCTCCTACAATGAGCAGTTCTTC. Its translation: CASSGPSGASYNEQFF.

As DNA, the CDR3 is TGTGCCTGGAAGGCGACAGGGTCTAATGAAAAACTGTTTTTT. Translating it yields CAWKATGSNEKLFF. J is TRBJ1-4 and V is TRBV30; TRBD1 aligns across 7 bases. From germline, CDR1 is GTSNPN and CDR2 SVGIG (reference sequence). The CDR3 is 14 residues long. With V trimmed by 4 bases and J by 3 bases, 5 bases remained unmatched.

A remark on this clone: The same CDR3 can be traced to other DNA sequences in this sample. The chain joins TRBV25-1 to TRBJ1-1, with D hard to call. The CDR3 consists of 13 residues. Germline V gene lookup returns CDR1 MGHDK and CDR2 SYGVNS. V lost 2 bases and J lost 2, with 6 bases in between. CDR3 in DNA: TGTGCCAGCAGTGAAAGGGTTAACACTGAAGCTTTCTTT. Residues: CASSERVNTEAFF.

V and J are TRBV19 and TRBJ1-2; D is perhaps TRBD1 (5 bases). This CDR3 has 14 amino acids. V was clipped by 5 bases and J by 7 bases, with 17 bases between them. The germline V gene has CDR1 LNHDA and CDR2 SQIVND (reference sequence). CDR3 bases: TGTGCCAGTAGTCCCAGGGCCGACGGCTCTGGCTACACCTTC. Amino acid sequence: CASSPRADGSGYTF. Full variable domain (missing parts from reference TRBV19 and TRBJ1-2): DGGITQSPKYLFRKEGQNVTLSCEQNLNHDAMYWYRQDPGQGLRLIYYSQIVNDFQKGDIAEGYSVSREKKESFPLTVTSAQKNPTAFYLCASSPRADGSGYTFGSGTRLTVV.

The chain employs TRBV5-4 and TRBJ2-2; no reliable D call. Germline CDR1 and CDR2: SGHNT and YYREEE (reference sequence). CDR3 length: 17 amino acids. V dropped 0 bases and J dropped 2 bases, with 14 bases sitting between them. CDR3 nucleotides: TGTGCCAGCAGCTTGGGTTCTGTGACTCCCAACACCGGGGAGCTGTTTTTT. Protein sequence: CASSLGSVTPNTGELFF.

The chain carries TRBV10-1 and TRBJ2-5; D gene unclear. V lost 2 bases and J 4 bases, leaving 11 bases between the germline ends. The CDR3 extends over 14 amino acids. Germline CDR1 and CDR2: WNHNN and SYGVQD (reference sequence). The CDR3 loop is CASSENEAIETQYF. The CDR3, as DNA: TGCGCCAGCAGTGAGAACGAGGCTATAGAGACCCAGTACTTC.

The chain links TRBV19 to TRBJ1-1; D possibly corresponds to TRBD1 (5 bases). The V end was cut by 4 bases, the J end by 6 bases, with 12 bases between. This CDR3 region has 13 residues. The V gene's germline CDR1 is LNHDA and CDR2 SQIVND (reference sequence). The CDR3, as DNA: TGTGCCAGTAGTAGGGCGAGGGACTCTGAAGCTTTCTTT. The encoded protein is CASSRARDSEAFF.

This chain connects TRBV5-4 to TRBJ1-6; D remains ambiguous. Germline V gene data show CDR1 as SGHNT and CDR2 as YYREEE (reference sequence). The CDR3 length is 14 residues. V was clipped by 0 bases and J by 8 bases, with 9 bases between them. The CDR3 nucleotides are TGTGCCAGCAGCTTGGGGCAGGAGTATTCACCCCTCCACTTT. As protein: CASSLGQEYSPLHF.

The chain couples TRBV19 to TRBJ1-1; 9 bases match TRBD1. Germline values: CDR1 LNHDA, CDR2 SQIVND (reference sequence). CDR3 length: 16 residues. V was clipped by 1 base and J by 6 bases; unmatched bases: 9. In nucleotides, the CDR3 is TGTGCCAGTAGTATAGGTGGAGGGACAGGGAATCCTGAAGCTTTCTTT. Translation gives CASSIGGGTGNPEAFF.

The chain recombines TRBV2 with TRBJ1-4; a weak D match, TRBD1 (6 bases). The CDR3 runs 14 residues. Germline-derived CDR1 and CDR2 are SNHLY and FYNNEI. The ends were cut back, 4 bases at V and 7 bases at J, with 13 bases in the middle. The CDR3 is CASSVRGVSEKLFF. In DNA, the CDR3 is TGTGCCAGCAGTGTCAGGGGTGTGAGTGAAAAACTGTTTTTT.

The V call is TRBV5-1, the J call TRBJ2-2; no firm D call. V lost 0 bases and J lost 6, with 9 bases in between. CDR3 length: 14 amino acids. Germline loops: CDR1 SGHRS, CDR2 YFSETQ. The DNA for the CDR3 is TGCGCCAGCAGCTTGGACGGTGACGCCGGGGAGCTGTTTTTT. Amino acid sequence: CASSLDGDAGELFF.

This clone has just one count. This CDR3 reads CASSRDRVSQPQHF. Here the CDR3 DNA reads TGTGCCAGCAGCCGGGACAGGGTGAGTCAGCCCCAGCATTTT. V is TRBV2 and J is TRBJ1-5; the match to TRBD1 covers 9 bases. The germline V gene encodes CDR1 SNHLY and CDR2 FYNNEI. J lost 6 bases, V lost 6 bases, and 6 bases had no gene match. There are 14 residues in the CDR3.

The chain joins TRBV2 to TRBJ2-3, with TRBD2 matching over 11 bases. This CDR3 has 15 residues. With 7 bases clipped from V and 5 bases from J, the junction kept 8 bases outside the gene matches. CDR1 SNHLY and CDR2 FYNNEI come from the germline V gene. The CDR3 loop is CASKSGTSGKDTQYF. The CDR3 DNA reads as TGTGCCAGCAAGAGCGGGACTAGCGGCAAAGATACGCAGTATTTT.